Detailed here is one TCR beta chain. Its antigen is undetermined. The data are from a study of T cell responses to AZD1222 COVID-19 vaccine. Using immunoSEQ multiplex PCR, the repertoire was profiled, and TCRdb retains in-frame clones only, with some absent. Among about 73,000 clones listed, approximately 89% were seen once. Study outcomes and limitations: Clonal diversity was possibly underestimated, and white British individuals and females predominated among donors.

The germline V and J ends were trimmed by 7 bases and 0 bases, with 22 bases remaining between them. The CDR3 consists of 19 residues. Germline assignment: CDR1 LNHDA and CDR2 SQIVND (reference sequence). The chain employs TRBV19 and TRBJ2-6; D possibly corresponds to TRBD2 (6 bases). The clonotype comes from an adult who received the AZD1222 COVID-19 vaccine. The sequenced sample was peripheral blood, obtained 28 days after the second AZD1222 dose. The chain's CDR3 is CASKRERGTFSSGANVLTF. In nucleotides, the CDR3 is TGTGCCAGTAAAAGGGAACGGGGGACGTTTTCCTCTGGGGCCAACGTCCTGACTTTC.